This TCR beta chain comes out of a study of shared clonotypes between healthy human individuals. The CDR3 covers 11 residues. Trimming took off 6 bases at V and 3 bases at J, with 3 bases between the two ends. Germline CDR1 is MDHEN and CDR2 is SYDVKM. CD45RO-negative CD8 cells positively selected for CCR7 made up the naive population, which excluded terminally differentiated effector memory CD45RA+ cells. Sequencing used immunoSEQ multiplex PCR; TCRdb keeps in-frame clones, though not all of them. The sample consists of about 1.9 million clones, roughly 93% of them appearing once. Turning to this clone: As yet, its antigen is unknown.

Study-wide points: When compared with the clonotypes that were shared by all four sorted-subset donors, the non-shared clonotypes turned out to have lower generation probabilities.

The chain combines TRBV28 with TRBJ1-5; no firm D call. The sample taken for sequencing was naive CD8+ T cells from PBMCs. The receptor was derived from a man aged 18 to 29 in good health. Some clones in this sample may be carry-over from other donors' samples. The CDR3 DNA sequence: TGTGCCAGCAGGAACAATCAGCCCCAGCATTTT. Its protein product is CASRNNQPQHF.